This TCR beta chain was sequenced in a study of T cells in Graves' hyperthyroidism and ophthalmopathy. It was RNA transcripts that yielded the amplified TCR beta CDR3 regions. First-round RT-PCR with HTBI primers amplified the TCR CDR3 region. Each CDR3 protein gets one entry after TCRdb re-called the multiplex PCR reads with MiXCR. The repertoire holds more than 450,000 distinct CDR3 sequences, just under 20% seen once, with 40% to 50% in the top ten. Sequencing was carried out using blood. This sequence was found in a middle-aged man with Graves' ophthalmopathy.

Written as DNA, the CDR3 is TGTGCCAGCAGCTTAGCCGGGACCTTAGCCAAAAACATTCAGTACTTC. Translated, it gives CASSLAGTLAKNIQYF. This sequence joins TRBV5-4 and TRBJ2-4; the D call may be TRBD1 or TRBD2 (5 bases each). The germline CDR1 and CDR2 sequences are SGHNT and YYREEE (reference sequence). The CDR3 totals 16 residues. V was pared by 2 bases and J by 0 bases, with 12 bases between.